The entry below gives a single TCR beta chain sequence along with its context. J was trimmed by 5 bases and V by 10 bases; bases with no gene match: 11. Germline V gives CDR1 SGHKS, CDR2 YYEKEE (reference sequence). The CDR3 consists of 14 residues. The data were obtained in a study of blood T cell repertoires in COVID-19. Using immunoSEQ multiplex PCR, the repertoire was profiled, and TCRdb retains in-frame clones only, with some absent. Among a few hundred thousand clones listed, 80% to 85% were seen once. The rearrangement joins TRBV5-5 to TRBJ2-1, with 8 bases lining up with TRBD2. The TCR was taken from a woman younger than 30 with acute or convalescent COVID-19. The sequenced material came from peripheral blood. CDR3 bases: TGTGCCGCCGGGGGTAGCGGGGATAACAATGAGCAGTTCTTC. It encodes CAAGGSGDNNEQFF.